This T cell receptor (beta chain) was documented in a study of siplizumab effects on memory and regulatory T cells (dated by TCRdb to about 2019). As for the study more broadly: The effect of the anti-CD2 antibody siplizumab on alloreactive T-cell subsets was examined in allogeneic mixed lymphocyte reactions constructed from human PBMCs.

Beyond this particular receptor, the publication reports: Siplizumab significantly lowered the cumulative frequency of alloreactive sequences that could be traced to unstimulated CD4+ memory T cells. Sequences below about 10^-5 frequency were poorly captured, so only a minor fraction of alloreactive clones could be mapped to unstimulated subsets. Whether proliferating Tregs from siplizumab cultures were suppressive was not functionally confirmed. A naive or memory phenotype could not be assigned to roughly 75-97% of proliferating CD4+ or CD8+ clones. Among mappable alloreactive CD4+ clones, an average Treg-derived fraction of approximately 73% was observed with siplizumab, compared with approximately 25% in control reactions. Greater diversity appeared to be present in unstimulated naive T cells than in memory T cells, and a substantial contribution to the alloresponse seemed to be made by naive cells.

Unstimulated CD4+ memory cells were also sequenced in three donor pairs, together with CD4+ naive, CD8+ TEMRA, CD8+ naive and CD8+ effector memory subsets. Sorted unstimulated T cells and proliferating T cells recovered from mixed lymphocyte reactions underwent TCRbeta CDR3 sequencing. Fresh whole blood from about 11 HLA-typed healthy donors was used as the source from which PBMCs were isolated. Inclusive of the bounding cysteine and phenylalanine, the CDR3 is 12 residues long. Just CDR3 DNA is preserved here, 36 bases in frame from base 1. Via the germline V gene, CDR1 is SQVTM and CDR2 ANQGSEA. V and J lose 8 bases and 3 bases, and a span of 13 bases separates them. Points on this clone: This receptor's antigen is unknown. There are no base qualities to consult, and no much larger clone falls within one base.

The method was the immunoSEQ multiplex PCR assay. Each sample had 9 x 10^4 or so TCR templates assayed by the deep sequencing platform. Genomic DNA extracted from sorted T cells was used for TCRbeta CDR3 sequencing. The original methods were these. The R programming language was used for the clonal analysis of the TCRbeta CDR3 data. Alloreactive CD4+ and CD8+ clones were identified by comparing unstimulated samples to CFSE-low samples taken after the reaction. Regulatory or non-regulatory origin was assigned to alloreactive CD4+ clones by matching of sequences to sorted unstimulated Treg and non-Treg repertoires. TCRdb mirrors the immuneACCESS table, restricted to in-frame sequences. Some clones are absent from its copies; in checked studies, under half trace to an unresolved V gene, and the reason for the others is unknown. The V and J calls and the clone size are those of that table, but D and trimming were determined from the DNA. This sample is represented by 57,000 or so clones; approximately 79% of them were singletons. Jointly, the top ten make up approximately 0.4% of the sample.

The TCR originated in a human donor in good health. The V and J segments used are TRBV29-1 and TRBJ1-2; no D gene is confidently identified. The sequenced sample was memory CD4+ T cells sorted from blood. The sample's cell subset or site label, decoded: unstimulated CD4+ memory T cells. In nucleotides, the sequence is TGCAGCCTGCGCAGCGGGGACTATGGCTACACCTTC. Translation gives CSLRSGDYGYTF.